This T cell receptor (beta chain) was documented in a study of T cell responses to AZD1222 COVID-19 vaccine. Study-wide background: The study pooled second doses at about 4 or about 12 weeks.

With respect to this clone: Its target is unknown.

Germline CDR1 SGHDT, CDR2 YYEEEE. This CDR3 contains 17 residues. J was trimmed by 7 bases and V by 4 bases; bases with no gene match: 15. General study results and limits: All repertoire sampling was performed exclusively after the peak T cell response.

The protocol was immunoSEQ multiplex PCR, while the TCRdb copy is restricted to in-frame clones and leaves out a portion. The table has some 100,000 clones, just over 90% seen once. Sequencing was performed on peripheral blood, taken on day 0 of AZD1222 vaccination. This chain connects TRBV5-6 to TRBJ2-1; TRBD2 matches at 9 bases. The TCR sequence derives from an adult in good health. The CDR3 nucleotides are TGTGCCAGCAGCCTAGGCGGGGCTAGCGGGGTTCCTAATGAGCAGTTCTTC. This gives the protein CASSLGGASGVPNEQFF.